This T cell receptor (beta chain) is drawn from a study of cytomegalovirus exposure and HLA in healthy donors. A multiplex PCR was run with 60 Vbeta primers and 13 Jbeta primers. Generated by immunoSEQ multiplex PCR, the TCRdb table keeps only in-frame clones and is missing some. The table includes about 140,000 clones, around 79% detected once. The CDR3 covers 15 residues. Germline loops: CDR1 MNHNY, CDR2 SVGAGI (reference sequence). The ends were cut back, 2 bases at V and 5 bases at J, with 13 bases in the middle. This chain connects TRBV6-6 to TRBJ2-1; perhaps TRBD2 as D (5 bases). Sequenced input: PBMCs. The clonotype was recovered from a male donor in good health and CMV-seronegative. CDR3 bases: TGTGCCAGCAGTTACATGGAGTTCGGGGACAATGAGCAGTTCTTC. Translating gives CASSYMEFGDNEQFF.